A selection of T cell receptor beta chains follows, all from one sample in a study of cytomegalovirus exposure and HLA in healthy donors. The protocol was immunoSEQ multiplex PCR, while the TCRdb copy is restricted to in-frame clones and leaves out a portion. Among roughly 180,000 clones, around nine tenths were seen once, and the ten largest hold around 7.2%. Sequencing was performed on PBMCs. These receptors all come from a man aged 25-45 years in good health and CMV-seropositive. CDR3s include the opening cysteine and the closing phenylalanine or tryptophan. Each record gives: V gene, CDR3 protein.

V: TRBV6-5; CDR3: CASSMRGPDTQYF
V: TRBV15; CDR3: CATSREYGTVEAFF
V: TRBV5-4; CDR3: CASSSGLAQRNEQFF
V: TRBV5-1; CDR3: CASSFGPDSGYTF
V: TRBV11-2; CDR3: CASSLERNREQYF
V: TRBV19; CDR3: CASRDRVNQPQHF
V: TRBV20-1; CDR3: CSARSTEAFF
V: TRBV9; CDR3: CASSSRSGPGELFF
V: TRBV5-8; CDR3: CASSLGAVSYNEQFF
V: TRBV11-2; CDR3: CATLTRPGDPYEQYF
V: TRBV11-2; CDR3: CASSLGPNEKLFF
V: TRBV27; CDR3: CASSTARTSNFADTQYF
V: TRBV20-1; CDR3: CSATNTEAFF
V: TRBV25-1; CDR3: CASSEYQETQYF
V: TRBV10-2; CDR3: CASSDLIRDRYQPQHF
V: TRBV28; CDR3: CASTGQNYGYTF
V: TRBV20-1; CDR3: CSATKADTQYF
V: TRBV4-3; CDR3: CASSQLEGTRYGYTF
V: TRBV5-6; CDR3: CASSLQGPVGNEQFF
V: TRBV6-1; CDR3: CASRTRVTYEQYF
V: TRBV13; CDR3: CASSLRVGTLSNEQYF
V: TRBV2; CDR3: CASSDSLAIGTDSYEQYF
V: TRBV9; CDR3: CASSVQGTSGLSGELFF
V: TRBV6-5; CDR3: CASSSADSVDQPQHF
V: TRBV11-2; CDR3: CASSSSTLNYGYTF
V: TRBV6-1; CDR3: CASEKRTVGAYEQYF
V: TRBV5-1; CDR3: CASSRGDSYNEQFF
V: TRBV11-2; CDR3: CASSFSAQSTTTEEQYF
V: TRBV30; CDR3: CAWGRGQGQYF
V: TRBV5-1; CDR3: CASSLELGERSYEQYF
V: TRBV9; CDR3: CASSSIWGQGNGYTF
V: TRBV6-5; CDR3: CASSWGQLNTEAFF
V: TRBV6-1; CDR3: CASSETAGHHFVYEQFF
V: TRBV10-3; CDR3: CAISEPGENEQFF
V: TRBV29-1; CDR3: CSVEDPHNWRQKAGNTIYF
V: TRBV2; CDR3: CASRAYRGRSTEAFF
V: TRBV27; CDR3: CASRTTVSTYEQYF
V: TRBV6-1; CDR3: CASSGNLGGYNEQFF
V: TRBV5-1; CDR3: CASSLRVSGETDTQYF
V: TRBV19; CDR3: CASSITTGTSGDTQYF
V: TRBV6-1; CDR3: CASSEAVAVSTDTQYF
V: TRBV15; CDR3: CATQGWSSYNSPLHF
V: TRBV30; CDR3: CAWSVLGLAANEQFF
V: TRBV11-2; CDR3: CASSPRTGANVLTF
V: TRBV7-6; CDR3: CASSPGMGNQPQHF
V: TRBV28; CDR3: CASSFGETQYF
V: TRBV30; CDR3: CAWSVGRVESPLHF
V: TRBV11-1; CDR3: CASKGRTDTQYF
V: TRBV19; CDR3: CASSRQGPGSYEQYF